Following are 10 T cell receptor beta chains from one sample sequenced in a study of T cell repertoires in cytomegalovirus infection. TCRdb re-analysed the reads in MiXCR, keeping a single row per CDR3 protein. In the table there are approximately 990,000 distinct CDR3 sequences, under 40% of which are singletons. For these receptors, no antigen is known. The sample consisted of cultured CD8+ T cells from PBMCs, taken from culture after CMV antigen stimulation. The receptors come from a human donor in good health (CMV status not recorded). Some clones in this sample may be carry-over from other donors' samples.

This clonotype was detected only a few times. The chain joins TRBV10-3 to TRBJ1-1; D gene ambiguous. CDR3 length equals 13 residues. Germline CDR1 ENHRY, CDR2 SYGVKD. Trimming took off 7 bases at V and 0 bases at J, with 9 bases between the two ends. In nucleotides, the CDR3 is TGTGCCATCACCGATGCTGTGAACACTGAAGCTTTCTTT. Translating it yields CAITDAVNTEAFF.

This chain joins TRBV7-6 and TRBJ1-2; D gene unclear. Trimming removed 5 bases at V and 5 bases at J, with 12 bases between. The CDR3 contains 13 residues. CDR1 and CDR2 from the germline V gene are SGHVS and FNYEAQ. The CDR3 protein is CASSGRRRYGYTF. CDR3 bases: TGTGCCAGCAGCGGACGGCGGAGGTATGGCTACACCTTC.

This clonotype was seen a handful of times. The gene calls are TRBV28 and TRBJ2-3; tentatively, D is TRBD1 (5 bases). Per germline, CDR1 MDHEN and CDR2 SYDVKM. V was cut by 2 bases and J by 0 bases, with 21 bases left in between. The CDR3 is 19 residues long. CDR3 sequence reads: CASSLGASTNRLSTDTQYF. CDR3 DNA sequence: TGTGCCAGCAGTTTAGGGGCGTCCACCAACAGGCTTAGCACAGATACGCAGTATTTT.

V and J are TRBV25-1 and TRBJ2-1; D is tentatively TRBD1 or TRBD2 (5 bases each). The V gene's germline CDR1 is MGHDK and CDR2 SYGVNS. This CDR3 region has 17 residues. Between the trimmed V and J ends, which lost 10 bases and 6 bases, there was a span of 28 bases. This CDR3 reads CATAGSFGLNRANEQFF. Here the CDR3 DNA reads TGTGCCACCGCAGGGAGTTTTGGCCTCAATAGGGCCAATGAGCAGTTCTTC.

The genes are TRBV25-1 and TRBJ2-3, with 8 bases matching TRBD1. The J segment lost 1 base and the V segment lost 3 bases, leaving 27 bases of the junction unmatched. CDR3 length equals 23 residues. Germline CDR1 is MGHDK and CDR2 is SYGVNS. CDR3 residues: CASSEFFRGPWGQSHIGTDTQYF. The CDR3 bases are TGTGCCAGCAGTGAGTTCTTCAGGGGGCCGTGGGGCCAGTCACATATTGGCACAGATACGCAGTATTTT.

The rearrangement links TRBV5-4 to TRBJ2-1; tentatively, D is TRBD2 (7 bases). The length of the CDR3 is 15 residues. Trimming removed 3 bases at V and 4 bases at J, with 14 bases between. In germline, CDR1 is SGHNT, CDR2 YYREEE (reference sequence). DNA of the CDR3: TGTGCCAGCAGCTCCGAGGGGGGGAGGTACAATGAGCAGTTCTTC. It is translated as CASSSEGGRYNEQFF.

The chain employs TRBV11-3 and TRBJ1-6; possible D gene TRBD1, 5 bases. Germline assignment: CDR1 SGHNT and CDR2 YENEEA. The CDR3 has 14 amino acids. Trimming left V 5 bases short and J 2 bases short, with 7 bases between. This CDR3 is CASSGGPYNSPLHF. The CDR3 nucleotides read TGTGCCAGCAGCGGGGGACCCTATAATTCACCCCTCCACTTT.

This clonotype was counted between two and nine times. The gene calls are TRBV10-3 and TRBJ2-7; the D gene is possibly TRBD1 (6 bases). The germline V and J ends were trimmed by 5 bases and 4 bases, with 9 bases remaining between them. Per germline, CDR1 ENHRY and CDR2 SYGVKD. The CDR3 is 12 amino acids. DNA for the CDR3: TGTGCCATCAGTATACAGGGTTACGAGCAGTACTTC. Residues: CAISIQGYEQYF.

This rearrangement joins TRBV7-3 to TRBJ2-4; D gene unclear. V was clipped by 4 bases and J by 7 bases, with 17 bases between them. The CDR3 totals 15 residues. The germline V gene has CDR1 SGHTA and CDR2 FQGTGA. The CDR3 DNA follows: TGTGCCAGCAGCTCCGATCTCCTCTCTTGGAACATTCAGTACTTC. It yields the protein CASSSDLLSWNIQYF.

There are many counts of this clonotype. V is TRBV7-6 and J is TRBJ2-5; 7 nucleotides agree with TRBD1. The germline CDR1 and CDR2 sequences are SGHVS and FNYEAQ. V lost 5 bases, J lost 0 bases, and 9 bases stayed unmatched. This CDR3 has 16 amino acids. For the CDR3, the DNA is TGTGCCAGCAGCCCACGACAGGGAAGGGACCAAGAGACCCAGTACTTC. Translation gives CASSPRQGRDQETQYF.